This is a list of T cell receptor beta chains from one sample in a study of glioma-infiltrating T cells after dendritic cell vaccination. Profiling relied on immunoSEQ multiplex PCR, and the TCRdb table lists in-frame clones only, not all of them. The profile shows some 78,000 clones, roughly 85% of them singletons. The specimen comprised blood, sampled after dendritic cell vaccination. These receptors all come from a human donor with glioblastoma. Each CDR3 is given with its conserved first and last residue. A D gene is named only where the DNA matches it firmly. Clone size, where shown, is once, few, many, or a class for clones that have expanded.

v_call,j_call,d_call,clone_size,cdr3_nt,cdr3_aa
TRBV2,TRBJ1-3,NA,NA,TGTGCCAGCAGTCCCGGACGGAGGAACTCTGGAAACACCATATATTTT,CASSPGRRNSGNTIYF
TRBV9,TRBJ2-3,NA,NA,TGTGCCAGCAGCGCCGAACTCGAGCGGAACACAGATACGCAGTATTTT,CASSAELERNTDTQYF
TRBV6-5,TRBJ2-1,NA,NA,TGTGCCAGCAGTTACTCAGGAGATCCCTACAATGAGCAGTTCTTC,CASSYSGDPYNEQFF
TRBV6-5,TRBJ2-7,TRBD2,once,TGTGCCAGCAGCCAAGCGGGAGCCAACTACGAGCAGTACTTC,CASSQAGANYEQYF
TRBV29-1,TRBJ2-2,TRBD2,NA,TGCAGCGTTGGGGTAGCGGGACTCAGGACCGGGGAGCTGTTTTTT,CSVGVAGLRTGELFF
TRBV18,TRBJ2-2,TRBD1,few,TGTGCCAGCTCACAAGACAGGGGGCTTTTGAACACCGGGGAGCTGTTTTTT,CASSQDRGLLNTGELFF
TRBV11-2,TRBJ2-1,NA,NA,TGTGCCAGCATACACTCGTTGAGCGCCTACAATGAGCAGTTCTTC,CASIHSLSAYNEQFF
TRBV7-9,TRBJ2-3,NA,NA,TGTGCCAGCAGCTTGGGTCTAGCAGATACGCAGTATTTT,CASSLGLADTQYF
TRBV19,TRBJ2-7,TRBD2,once,TGTGCCAGTAGTGTGTCTAGCGGGCCGAGCGAGCAGTACTTC,CASSVSSGPSEQYF
TRBV10-3,TRBJ2-2,TRBD1,NA,TGTGCCATCAGTGAGTCCTCTCTACCGGGACAGGGGGCCGGGGAGCTGTTTTTT,CAISESSLPGQGAGELFF
TRBV6-6,TRBJ1-2,TRBD1,NA,TGTGCCAGCAGTGGGGACAGGGAGAGGGGCTCGGGTGGCTACACCTTC,CASSGDRERGSGGYTF
TRBV6-5,TRBJ2-7,NA,once,TGTGCCAGCAGTAGGCTAAGCGGCAGAAACTACGAGCAGTACTTC,CASSRLSGRNYEQYF
TRBV7-6,TRBJ2-7,TRBD1,NA,TGTGCCAGCAGCACGGACAGGGGGCCCTCCTACGAGCAGTACTTC,CASSTDRGPSYEQYF
TRBV5-6,TRBJ2-3,NA,NA,TGTGCCAGCGATATCACAGGGTTGGGCACAGATACGCAGTATTTT,CASDITGLGTDTQYF
TRBV6-5,TRBJ1-2,NA,few,TGTGCCAGCAGTTACCACAGCATCCACTATGGCTACACCTTC,CASSYHSIHYGYTF
TRBV19,TRBJ2-3,TRBD2,NA,TGTGCCAGTGCGGGAGGGAGCACAGATACGCAGTATTTT,CASAGGSTDTQYF
TRBV5-1,TRBJ2-5,NA,NA,TGCGCCAGCAGCTTGGGCCTAGCCGCACCCAAACACTTAAAAGAGACCCAGTACTTC,CASSLGLAAPKHLKETQYF
TRBV18,TRBJ2-7,TRBD2,NA,TGTGCCAGCTCACCACTAGCGGGAGTGTCTTATTCCTACGAGCAGTACTTC,CASSPLAGVSYSYEQYF
TRBV27,TRBJ2-5,TRBD2,NA,TGTGCCAGCAGTTTAGCGGGAGTACAGACCCAGTACTTC,CASSLAGVQTQYF
TRBV15,TRBJ1-1,NA,NA,TGTGCCACCAGCAGAGATGTGACAGAAGCTTTCTTT,CATSRDVTEAFF
TRBV5-1,TRBJ2-7,TRBD1,NA,TGCGCCAGCGCCAGGGACAGCTCCTACGAGCAGTACTTC,CASARDSSYEQYF
TRBV19,TRBJ2-1,NA,once,TGTGCCACTGTTAGTGGAGGCCTTTCTCGCTATGAGCAGTTCTTC,CATVSGGLSRYEQFF
TRBV2,TRBJ2-2,NA,few,TGTGCCAGCAGAGAGACAGCCGGATTGAACACCGGGGAGCTGTTTTTT,CASRETAGLNTGELFF
TRBV9,TRBJ2-1,NA,NA,TGTGCCAGCAGCGGACCCCCAGGCGCGAACAATGAGCAGTTCTTC,CASSGPPGANNEQFF
TRBV9,TRBJ2-7,TRBD2,NA,TGTGCCAGCAGCGCACATAGCGGGAGCTCTGGAGAGCAGTACTTC,CASSAHSGSSGEQYF
TRBV27,TRBJ2-4,TRBD1,NA,TGTGCCAGCAGTCGGGACAGGGAACTAGCCAAAAACATTCAGTACTTC,CASSRDRELAKNIQYF
TRBV5-4,TRBJ1-5,NA,NA,TGTGCCAGCAGCTTACAGGGCCGGAATCAGCCCCAGCATTTT,CASSLQGRNQPQHF
TRBV6-1,TRBJ2-3,NA,few,TGTGCCAGCACCGCGTACACAGATACGCAGTATTTT,CASTAYTDTQYF
TRBV6-5,TRBJ1-5,NA,NA,TGTGCCAGCAGTTTAGACAGGACTCAGCCCCAGCATTTT,CASSLDRTQPQHF
TRBV7-9,TRBJ1-5,TRBD1,NA,TGTGCCAGCAGCTTAGATTCGTGGACAGGGGAAAAGCATTTT,CASSLDSWTGEKHF
TRBV10-3,TRBJ2-5,TRBD1,few,TGTGCCATCAGTGAGTCTGGACAGGGAAGTCCCCAGTACTTC,CAISESGQGSPQYF
TRBV5-1,TRBJ1-1,TRBD1,NA,TGCGCCAGCACCCGGGACAGGGGGCTTGGCACTGAAGCTTTCTTT,CASTRDRGLGTEAFF
TRBV6-1,TRBJ1-6,NA,NA,TGTGCCAGCCACAGGGACCGGGCACCCCTCCACTTT,CASHRDRAPLHF
TRBV7-9,TRBJ1-1,NA,NA,TGTGCCAGCAGCTTAGGGGGGCGGGCGGAGGAGGAAGCTTTCTTT,CASSLGGRAEEEAFF
TRBV9,TRBJ2-2,TRBD2,NA,TGTGCCAGCAGCGTCAAACCCAGCGTGGGGACTAGCGGGAGTTACACCGGGGAGCTGTTTTTT,CASSVKPSVGTSGSYTGELFF
TRBV2,TRBJ2-1,NA,NA,TGTGCCAGCAGCCCTAACAATGAGCAGTTCTTC,CASSPNNEQFF
TRBV28,TRBJ2-2,NA,NA,TGTGCCAGCAGTTTATTTCCGGGAACCAACACCGGGGAGCTGTTTTTT,CASSLFPGTNTGELFF
TRBV5-4,TRBJ2-7,NA,NA,TGTGCCAGCAGCCGGGAACCCCCTTTTGGCATCGCCCCCCACGAGCAGTACTTC,CASSREPPFGIAPHEQYF
TRBV7-2,TRBJ2-5,TRBD1,NA,TGTGCCAGCAGCCCCAGACAGGGGTATGAGACCCAGTACTTC,CASSPRQGYETQYF
TRBV5-6,TRBJ2-7,NA,NA,TGTGCCAGCAGCCCGGGGTCAACCTACGAGCAGTACTTC,CASSPGSTYEQYF
TRBV15,TRBJ2-1,TRBD2,NA,TGTGCCACCAGCAGGACTAGCGAGACCAATGAGCAGTTCTTC,CATSRTSETNEQFF
TRBV2,TRBJ2-7,TRBD2,NA,TGTGCCAGCAGGGCTAGCGGGAAGTTAGAGCAGTACTTC,CASRASGKLEQYF
TRBV5-6,TRBJ1-5,TRBD1,NA,TGTGCCAGCAGCCGTGGGGACAGGGGCGGGGGGCCCCAGCATTTT,CASSRGDRGGGPQHF
TRBV19,TRBJ2-7,NA,NA,TGTGCCAGTAGTATTGGCACCAACTACGAGCAGTACTTC,CASSIGTNYEQYF
TRBV5-1,TRBJ2-3,TRBD2,once,TGCGCCAGCAGCCCCACGCTAGCGGGAGGGCCCCCAGATACGCAGTATTTT,CASSPTLAGGPPDTQYF
TRBV19,TRBJ2-7,NA,NA,TGTGCCAGTAGCAGGACTGACTACGAGCAGTACTTC,CASSRTDYEQYF